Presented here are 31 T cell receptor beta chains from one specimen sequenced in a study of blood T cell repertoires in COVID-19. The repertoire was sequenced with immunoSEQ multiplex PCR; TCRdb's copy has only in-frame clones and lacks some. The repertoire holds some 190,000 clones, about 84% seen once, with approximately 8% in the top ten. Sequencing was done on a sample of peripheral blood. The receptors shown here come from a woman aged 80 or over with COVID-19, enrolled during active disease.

This chain's CDR3 is CASSLGGGNQPQHF. The CDR3 region has the DNA TGTGCCAGCAGCTTAGGGGGGGGGAATCAGCCCCAGCATTTT. The chain joins TRBV7-9 to TRBJ1-5; tentative D call: TRBD1 (5 bases). The CDR3 loop spans 14 amino acids. Germline-derived CDR1 and CDR2 are SEHNR and FQNEAQ (reference sequence). Trimming took 1 base from V and 4 from J, leaving 8 bases between them.

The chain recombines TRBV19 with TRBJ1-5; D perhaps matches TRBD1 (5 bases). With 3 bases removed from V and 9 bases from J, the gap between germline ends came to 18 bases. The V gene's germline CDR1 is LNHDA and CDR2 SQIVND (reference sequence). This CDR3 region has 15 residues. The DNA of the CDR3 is TGTGCCAGTAGTATCGGTAACCTGGGGCGGGGGCCCCAGCATTTT. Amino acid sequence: CASSIGNLGRGPQHF.

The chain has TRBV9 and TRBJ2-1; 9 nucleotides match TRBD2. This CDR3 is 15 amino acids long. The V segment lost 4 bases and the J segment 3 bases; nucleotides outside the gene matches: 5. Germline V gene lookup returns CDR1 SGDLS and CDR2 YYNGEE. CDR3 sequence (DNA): TGTGCCAGCAGCCCGGGACTAGCTGTCTACAATGAGCAGTTCTTC. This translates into CASSPGLAVYNEQFF.

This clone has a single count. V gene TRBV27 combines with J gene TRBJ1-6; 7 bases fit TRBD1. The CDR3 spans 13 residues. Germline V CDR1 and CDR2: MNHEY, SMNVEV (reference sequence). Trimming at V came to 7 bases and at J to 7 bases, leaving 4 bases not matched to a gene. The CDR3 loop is CASKGTANSPLHF. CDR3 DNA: TGTGCCAGCAAGGGGACAGCAAATTCACCCCTCCACTTT.

The CDR3 spells CASSLTGGSSYNSPLHF. The CDR3 bases are TGTGCCAGCAGCCTAACGGGGGGTAGCTCCTATAATTCACCCCTCCACTTT. J is TRBJ1-6 and V is TRBV9; tentative D call: TRBD1 (5 bases). V lost 4 bases to trimming and J lost 0 bases, with 14 bases between them. CDR3 size: 17 residues. Germline V gene lookup returns CDR1 SGDLS and CDR2 YYNGEE.

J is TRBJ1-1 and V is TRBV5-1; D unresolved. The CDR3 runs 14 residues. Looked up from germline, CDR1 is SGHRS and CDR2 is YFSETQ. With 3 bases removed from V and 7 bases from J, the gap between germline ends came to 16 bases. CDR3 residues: CASSSGPGIGEAFF. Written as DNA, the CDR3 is TGCGCCAGCAGCTCGGGCCCGGGGATTGGTGAAGCTTTCTTT.

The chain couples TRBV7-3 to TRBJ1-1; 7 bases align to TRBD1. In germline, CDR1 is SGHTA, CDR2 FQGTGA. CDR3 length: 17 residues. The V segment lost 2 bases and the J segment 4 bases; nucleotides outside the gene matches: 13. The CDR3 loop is CASSLLGGTGAGTEAFF. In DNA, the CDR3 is TGTGCCAGCAGCTTACTGGGCGGAACAGGGGCGGGCACTGAAGCTTTCTTT.

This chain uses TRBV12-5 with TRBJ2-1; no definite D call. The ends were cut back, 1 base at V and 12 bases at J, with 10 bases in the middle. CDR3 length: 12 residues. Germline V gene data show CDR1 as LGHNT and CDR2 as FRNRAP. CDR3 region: CASGLEASGQFF. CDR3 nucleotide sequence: TGTGCTAGTGGTTTGGAAGCCTCGGGGCAGTTCTTC.

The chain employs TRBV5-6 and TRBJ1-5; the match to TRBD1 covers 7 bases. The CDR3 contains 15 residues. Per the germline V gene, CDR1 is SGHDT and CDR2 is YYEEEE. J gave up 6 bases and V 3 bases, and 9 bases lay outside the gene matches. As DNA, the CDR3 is TGTGCCAGCAGCTCCACGCCGGCAGGGGGTCAGCCCCAGCATTTT. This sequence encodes CASSSTPAGGQPQHF.

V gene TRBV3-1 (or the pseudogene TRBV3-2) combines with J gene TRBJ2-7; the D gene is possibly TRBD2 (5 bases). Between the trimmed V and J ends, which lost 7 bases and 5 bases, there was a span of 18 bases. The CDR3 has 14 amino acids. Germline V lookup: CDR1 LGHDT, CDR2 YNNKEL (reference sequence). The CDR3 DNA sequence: TGTGCCAGCACCTCCATTCCGGGGAGAGACGAGCAGTACTTC. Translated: CASTSIPGRDEQYF.

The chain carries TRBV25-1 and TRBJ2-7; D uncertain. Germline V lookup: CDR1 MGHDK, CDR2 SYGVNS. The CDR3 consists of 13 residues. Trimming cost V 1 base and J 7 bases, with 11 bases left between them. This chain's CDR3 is CASSEWADKEQYF. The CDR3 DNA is TGTGCCAGCAGTGAATGGGCAGACAAAGAGCAGTACTTC.

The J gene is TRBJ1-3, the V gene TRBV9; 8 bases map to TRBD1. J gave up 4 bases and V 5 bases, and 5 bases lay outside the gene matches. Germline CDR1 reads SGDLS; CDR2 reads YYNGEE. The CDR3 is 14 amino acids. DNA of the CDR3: TGTGCCAGCAGAGGACAGGGCTCAGGAAACACCATATATTTT. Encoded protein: CASRGQGSGNTIYF.

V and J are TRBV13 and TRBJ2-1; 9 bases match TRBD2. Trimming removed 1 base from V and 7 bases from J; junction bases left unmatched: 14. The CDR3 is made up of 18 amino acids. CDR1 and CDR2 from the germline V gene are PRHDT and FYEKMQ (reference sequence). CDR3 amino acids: CASSLVAGGTSPMNEQFF. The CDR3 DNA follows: TGTGCCAGCAGCTTAGTCGCGGGGGGGACCTCCCCAATGAATGAGCAGTTCTTC.

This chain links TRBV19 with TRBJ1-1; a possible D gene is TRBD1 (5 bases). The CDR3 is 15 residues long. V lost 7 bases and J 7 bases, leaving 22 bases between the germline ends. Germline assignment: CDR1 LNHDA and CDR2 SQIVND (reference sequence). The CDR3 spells CASITPQGSGGEAFF. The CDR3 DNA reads TGTGCCAGTATTACACCTCAGGGATCGGGGGGTGAAGCTTTCTTT. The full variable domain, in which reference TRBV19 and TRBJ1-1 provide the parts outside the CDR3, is DGGITQSPKYLFRKEGQNVTLSCEQNLNHDAMYWYRQDPGQGLRLIYYSQIVNDFQKGDIAEGYSVSREKKESFPLTVTSAQKNPTAFYLCASITPQGSGGEAFFGQGTRLTVV.

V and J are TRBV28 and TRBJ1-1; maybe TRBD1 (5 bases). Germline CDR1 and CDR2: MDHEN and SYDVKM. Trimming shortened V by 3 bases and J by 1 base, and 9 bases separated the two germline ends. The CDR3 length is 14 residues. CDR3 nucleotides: TGTGCCAGCAGTTTGGCAGGGCAGAACACTGAAGCTTTCTTT. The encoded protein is CASSLAGQNTEAFF.

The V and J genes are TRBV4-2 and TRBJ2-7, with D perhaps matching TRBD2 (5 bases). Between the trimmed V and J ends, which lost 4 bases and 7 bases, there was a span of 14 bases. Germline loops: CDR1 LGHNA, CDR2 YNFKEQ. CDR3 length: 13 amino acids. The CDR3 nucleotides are TGTGCCAGCAGCCTGAGGGAAGGGAGAGAGCAGTACTTC. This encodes CASSLREGREQYF.

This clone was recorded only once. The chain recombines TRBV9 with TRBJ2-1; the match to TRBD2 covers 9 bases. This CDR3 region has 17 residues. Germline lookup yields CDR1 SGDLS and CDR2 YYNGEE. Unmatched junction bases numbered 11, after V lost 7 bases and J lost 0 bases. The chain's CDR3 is CASGLAGGPGSYNEQFF. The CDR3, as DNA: TGTGCCAGCGGTCTGGCGGGAGGGCCGGGCTCCTACAATGAGCAGTTCTTC.

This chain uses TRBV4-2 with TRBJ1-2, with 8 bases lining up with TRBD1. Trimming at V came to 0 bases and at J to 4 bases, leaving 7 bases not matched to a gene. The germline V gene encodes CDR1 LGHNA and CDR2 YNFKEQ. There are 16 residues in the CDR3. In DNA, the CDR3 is TGTGCCAGCAGCCAAGATCAGGGACAGGACAGCTATGGCTACACCTTC. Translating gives CASSQDQGQDSYGYTF.

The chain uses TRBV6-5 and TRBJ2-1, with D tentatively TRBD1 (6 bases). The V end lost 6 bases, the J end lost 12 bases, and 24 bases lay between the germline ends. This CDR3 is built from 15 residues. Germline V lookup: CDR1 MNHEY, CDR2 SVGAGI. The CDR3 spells CASRPKGHPNEGQFF. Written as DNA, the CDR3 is TGTGCCAGCAGACCCAAGGGACATCCCAATGAGGGGCAGTTCTTC.

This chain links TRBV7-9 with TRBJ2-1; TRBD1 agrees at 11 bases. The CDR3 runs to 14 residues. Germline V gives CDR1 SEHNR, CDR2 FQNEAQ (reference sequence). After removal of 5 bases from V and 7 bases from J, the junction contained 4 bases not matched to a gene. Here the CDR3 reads CASSRGQGANEQFF. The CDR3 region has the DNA TGTGCCAGCAGCCGTGGACAGGGGGCTAATGAGCAGTTCTTC.

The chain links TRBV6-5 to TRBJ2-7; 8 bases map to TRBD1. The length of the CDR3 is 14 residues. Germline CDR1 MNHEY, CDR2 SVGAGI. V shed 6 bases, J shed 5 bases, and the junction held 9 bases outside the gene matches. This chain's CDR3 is CASSHLDREDEQYF. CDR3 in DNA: TGTGCCAGCAGCCACCTGGACAGGGAAGACGAGCAGTACTTC.

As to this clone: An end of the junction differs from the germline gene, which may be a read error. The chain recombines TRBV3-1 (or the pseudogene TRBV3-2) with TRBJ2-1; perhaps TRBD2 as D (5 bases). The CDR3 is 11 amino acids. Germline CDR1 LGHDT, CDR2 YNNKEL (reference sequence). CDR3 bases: TGTGCCAGCAGCACGGGCCCTACGGAGGTCTTC. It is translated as CASSTGPTEVF.

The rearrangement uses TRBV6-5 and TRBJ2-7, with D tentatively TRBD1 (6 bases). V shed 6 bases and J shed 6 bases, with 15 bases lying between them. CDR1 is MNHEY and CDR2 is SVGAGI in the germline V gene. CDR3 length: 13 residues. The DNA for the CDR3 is TGTGCCAGCAGCCCATCAGGGGAAATCGAGCAGTACTTC. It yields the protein CASSPSGEIEQYF.

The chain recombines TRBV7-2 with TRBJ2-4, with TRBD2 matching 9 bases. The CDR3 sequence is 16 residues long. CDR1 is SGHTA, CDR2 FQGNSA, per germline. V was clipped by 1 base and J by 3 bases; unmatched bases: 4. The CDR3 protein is CASSLGGGGDKNIQYF. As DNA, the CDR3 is TGTGCCAGCAGCTTAGGAGGCGGGGGGGACAAAAACATTCAGTACTTC.

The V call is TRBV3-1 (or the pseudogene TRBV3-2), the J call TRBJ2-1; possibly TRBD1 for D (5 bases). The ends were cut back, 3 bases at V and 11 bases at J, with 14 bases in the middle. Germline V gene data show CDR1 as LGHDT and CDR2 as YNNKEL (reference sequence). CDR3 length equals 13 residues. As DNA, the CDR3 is TGTGCCAGCAGCCAGAGTTCTTCAGGGAAGCAGTTCTTC. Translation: CASSQSSSGKQFF.

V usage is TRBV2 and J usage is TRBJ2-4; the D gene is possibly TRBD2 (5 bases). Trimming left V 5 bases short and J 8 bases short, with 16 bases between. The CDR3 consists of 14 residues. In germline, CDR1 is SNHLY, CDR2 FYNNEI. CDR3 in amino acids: CASSPPGSWDIQYF. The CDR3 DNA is TGTGCCAGCAGTCCGCCGGGGAGTTGGGACATTCAGTACTTC. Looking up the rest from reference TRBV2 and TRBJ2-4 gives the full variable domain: EPEVTQTPSHQVTQMGQEVILRCVPISNHLYFYWYRQILGQKVEFLVSFYNNEISEKSEIFDDQFSVERPDGSNFTLKIRSTKLEDSAMYFCASSPPGSWDIQYFGAGTRLSVL.

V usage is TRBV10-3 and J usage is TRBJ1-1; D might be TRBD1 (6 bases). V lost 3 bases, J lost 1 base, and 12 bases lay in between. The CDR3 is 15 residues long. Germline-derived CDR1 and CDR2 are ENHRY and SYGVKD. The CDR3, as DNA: TGTGCCATCAGTGAATGGAAAGGGGGGAACACTGAAGCTTTCTTT. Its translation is CAISEWKGGNTEAFF.

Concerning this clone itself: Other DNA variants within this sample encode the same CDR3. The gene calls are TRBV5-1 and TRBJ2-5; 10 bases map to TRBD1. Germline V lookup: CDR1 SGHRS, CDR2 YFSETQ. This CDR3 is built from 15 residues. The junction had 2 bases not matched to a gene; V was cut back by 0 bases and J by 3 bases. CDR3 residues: CASSLGGTGEETQYF. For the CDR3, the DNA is TGCGCCAGCAGCTTGGGTGGGACAGGGGAAGAGACCCAGTACTTC.

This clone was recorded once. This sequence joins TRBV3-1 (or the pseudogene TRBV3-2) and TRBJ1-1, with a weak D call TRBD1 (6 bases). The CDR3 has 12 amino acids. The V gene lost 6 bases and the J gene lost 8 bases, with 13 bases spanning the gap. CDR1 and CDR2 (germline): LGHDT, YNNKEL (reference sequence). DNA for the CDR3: TGTGCCAGCAGTCCCGGACAGAAAGAAGCTTTCTTT. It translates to CASSPGQKEAFF.

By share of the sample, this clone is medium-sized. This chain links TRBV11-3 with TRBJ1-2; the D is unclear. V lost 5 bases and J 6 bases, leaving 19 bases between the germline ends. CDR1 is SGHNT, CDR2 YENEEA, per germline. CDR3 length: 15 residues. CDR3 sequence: CASSPVPRGINGYTF. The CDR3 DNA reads TGTGCCAGCAGCCCAGTCCCGCGGGGAATCAATGGCTACACCTTC.

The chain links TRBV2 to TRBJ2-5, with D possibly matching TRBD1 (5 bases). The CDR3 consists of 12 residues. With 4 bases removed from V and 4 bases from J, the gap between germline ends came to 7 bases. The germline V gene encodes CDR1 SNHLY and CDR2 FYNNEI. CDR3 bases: TGTGCCAGCAGTGGCAGGGTAGAGACCCAGTACTTC. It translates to CASSGRVETQYF. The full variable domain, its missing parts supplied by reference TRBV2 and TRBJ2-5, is EPEVTQTPSHQVTQMGQEVILRCVPISNHLYFYWYRQILGQKVEFLVSFYNNEISEKSEIFDDQFSVERPDGSNFTLKIRSTKLEDSAMYFCASSGRVETQYFGPGTRLLVL.